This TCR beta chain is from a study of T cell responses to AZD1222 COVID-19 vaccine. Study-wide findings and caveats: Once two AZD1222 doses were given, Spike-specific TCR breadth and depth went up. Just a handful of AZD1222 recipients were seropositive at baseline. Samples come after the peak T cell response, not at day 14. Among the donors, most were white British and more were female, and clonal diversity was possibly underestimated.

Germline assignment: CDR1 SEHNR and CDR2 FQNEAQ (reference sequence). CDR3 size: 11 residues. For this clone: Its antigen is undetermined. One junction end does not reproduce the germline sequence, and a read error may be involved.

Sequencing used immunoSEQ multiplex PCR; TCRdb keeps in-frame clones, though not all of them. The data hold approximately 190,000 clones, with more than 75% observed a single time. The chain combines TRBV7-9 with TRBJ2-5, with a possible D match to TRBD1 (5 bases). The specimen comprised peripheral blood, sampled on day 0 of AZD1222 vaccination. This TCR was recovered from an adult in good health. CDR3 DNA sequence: TGTGCCGGTTGGGCTGGGGCCGCCTTGGACTTC. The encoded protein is CAGWAGAALDF.